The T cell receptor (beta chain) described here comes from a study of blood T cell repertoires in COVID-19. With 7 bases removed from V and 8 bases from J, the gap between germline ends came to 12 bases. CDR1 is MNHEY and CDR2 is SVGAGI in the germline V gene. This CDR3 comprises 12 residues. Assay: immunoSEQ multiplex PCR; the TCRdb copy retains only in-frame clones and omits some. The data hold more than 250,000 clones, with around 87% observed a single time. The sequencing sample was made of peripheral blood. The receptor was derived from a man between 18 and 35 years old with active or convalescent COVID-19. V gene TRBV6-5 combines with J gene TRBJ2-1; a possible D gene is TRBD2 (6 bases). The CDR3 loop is CASKTWGDEQFF. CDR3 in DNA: TGTGCCAGCAAAACGTGGGGGGATGAGCAGTTCTTC.